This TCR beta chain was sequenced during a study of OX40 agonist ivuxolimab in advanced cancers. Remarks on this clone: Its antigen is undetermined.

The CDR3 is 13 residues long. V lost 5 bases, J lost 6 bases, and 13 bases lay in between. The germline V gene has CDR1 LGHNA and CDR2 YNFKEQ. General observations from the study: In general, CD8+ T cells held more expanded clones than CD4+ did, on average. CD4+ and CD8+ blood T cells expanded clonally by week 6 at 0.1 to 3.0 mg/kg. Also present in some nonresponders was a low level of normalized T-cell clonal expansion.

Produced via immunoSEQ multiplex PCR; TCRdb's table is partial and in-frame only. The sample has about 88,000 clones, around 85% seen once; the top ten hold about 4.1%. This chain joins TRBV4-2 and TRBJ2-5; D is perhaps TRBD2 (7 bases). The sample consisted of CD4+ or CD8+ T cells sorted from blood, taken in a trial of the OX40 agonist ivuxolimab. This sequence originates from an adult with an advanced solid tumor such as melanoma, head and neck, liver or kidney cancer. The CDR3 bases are TGTGCCAGCAGCTTAGGGGGGGATAAGACCCAGTACTTC. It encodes CASSLGGDKTQYF.